Given below is one T cell receptor (beta chain) in context. What it recognizes is unknown. The data derive from a study of T cells in Graves' hyperthyroidism and ophthalmopathy. Findings and caveats of the study: Most expanded thyroid clonotypes above 0.001 also appeared in blood. A 13 V-J model separated ophthalmopathy from stable hyperthyroidism.

Researchers amplified the TCR beta CDR3 regions from RNA transcripts. With the HTBI primer set, the TCR CDR3 went through a first round of RT-PCR. From the multiplex PCR reads, TCRdb called clonotypes with MiXCR, one entry per CDR3 protein. In the table there are about 680,000 distinct CDR3 sequences, 35% of which are singletons. Germline CDR1 MNHEY, CDR2 SMNVEV (reference sequence). V was clipped by 10 bases and J by 7 bases; unmatched bases: 12. This CDR3 has 14 residues. Diagnostic decisions used clinical symptoms, serum thyroxine and TRAb, thyroid ultrasound and orbital computed tomography. The sequence came from a middle-aged woman with Graves' hyperthyroidism. The sequenced material came from blood. The rearrangement uses TRBV27 and TRBJ1-5; TRBD1 matches 8 bases. CDR3 sequence: CATSPDRVGQPQHF. The CDR3 DNA sequence: TGTGCCACGTCCCCGGACAGGGTAGGGCAGCCCCAGCATTTT.